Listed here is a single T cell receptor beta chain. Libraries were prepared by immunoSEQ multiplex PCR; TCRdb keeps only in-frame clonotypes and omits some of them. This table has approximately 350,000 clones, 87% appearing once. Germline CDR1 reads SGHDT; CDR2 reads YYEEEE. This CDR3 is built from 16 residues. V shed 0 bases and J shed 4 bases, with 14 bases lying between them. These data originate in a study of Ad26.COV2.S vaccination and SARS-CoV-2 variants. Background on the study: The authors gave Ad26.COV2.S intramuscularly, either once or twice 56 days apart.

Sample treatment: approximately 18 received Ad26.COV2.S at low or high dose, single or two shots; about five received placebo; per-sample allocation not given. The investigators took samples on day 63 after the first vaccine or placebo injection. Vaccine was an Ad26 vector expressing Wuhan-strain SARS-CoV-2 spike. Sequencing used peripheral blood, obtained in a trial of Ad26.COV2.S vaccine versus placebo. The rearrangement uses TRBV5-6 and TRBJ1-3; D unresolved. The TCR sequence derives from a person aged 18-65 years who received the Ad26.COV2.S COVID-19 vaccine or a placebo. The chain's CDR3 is CASSLVGGVLGNTIYF. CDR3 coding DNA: TGTGCCAGCAGCTTGGTCGGCGGGGTGTTGGGAAACACCATATATTTT.